This TCR beta chain was documented in a study of T cells in narcolepsy. Whole-study results and caveats: Autoreactive clonotypes reportedly recurred in blood of same and different patients, not controls. HCRT-specific and TRIB2-specific autoreactive clonotypes appeared among same-patient CSF and blood CD4+ clonotypes.

Sequencing used immunoSEQ multiplex PCR; TCRdb keeps in-frame clones, though not all of them. The data hold about 30,000 clones, with around 86% observed a single time. A remark on this clone: Its target is unknown.

The germline V gene has CDR1 SGDLS and CDR2 YYNGEE. Trimming took off 4 bases at V and 5 bases at J, with 9 bases between the two ends. This CDR3 is 13 amino acids long. This chain joins TRBV9 and TRBJ2-2, with D possibly matching TRBD2 (5 bases). This receptor was identified in a human donor with narcolepsy. The specimen sequenced was CD45RA- memory CD4+ T cells from PBMCs. CDR3 residues: CASSFAGTGELFF. The CDR3 region has the DNA TGTGCCAGCAGCTTCGCGGGTACCGGGGAGCTGTTTTTT.